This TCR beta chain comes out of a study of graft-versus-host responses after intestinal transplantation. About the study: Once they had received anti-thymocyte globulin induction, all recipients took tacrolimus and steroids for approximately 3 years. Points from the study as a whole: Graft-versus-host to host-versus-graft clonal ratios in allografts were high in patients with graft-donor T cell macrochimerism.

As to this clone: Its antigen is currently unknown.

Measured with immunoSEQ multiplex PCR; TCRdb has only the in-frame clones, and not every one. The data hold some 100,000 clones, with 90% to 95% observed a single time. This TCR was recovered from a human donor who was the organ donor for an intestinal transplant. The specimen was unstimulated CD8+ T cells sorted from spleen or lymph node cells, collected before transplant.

The CDR3 coding sequence is TGCGCCAGCCGGCCGACAAGAATGGGCACAGATACGCAGTATTTT. This codes for CASRPTRMGTDTQYF. The rearrangement uses TRBV5-1 and TRBJ2-3; D gene uncertain. The V and J ends lost 7 bases and 1 base respectively, with 16 bases between them. This CDR3 is 15 amino acids long. CDR1 and CDR2 from the germline V gene are SGHRS and YFSETQ.